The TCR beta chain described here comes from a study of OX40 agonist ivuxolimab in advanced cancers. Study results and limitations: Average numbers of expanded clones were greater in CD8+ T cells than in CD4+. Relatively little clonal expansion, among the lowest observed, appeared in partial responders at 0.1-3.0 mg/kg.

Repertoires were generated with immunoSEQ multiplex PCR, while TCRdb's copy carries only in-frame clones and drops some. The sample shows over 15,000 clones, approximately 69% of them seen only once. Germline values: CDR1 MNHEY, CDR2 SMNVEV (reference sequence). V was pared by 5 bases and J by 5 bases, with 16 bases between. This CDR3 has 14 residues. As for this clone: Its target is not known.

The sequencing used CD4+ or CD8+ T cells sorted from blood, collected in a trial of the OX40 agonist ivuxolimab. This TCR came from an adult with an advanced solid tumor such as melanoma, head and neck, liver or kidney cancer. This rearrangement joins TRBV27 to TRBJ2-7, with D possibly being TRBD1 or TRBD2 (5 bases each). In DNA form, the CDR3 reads TGTGCCAGCAGTGCCAGGGCTGTGGGGGACGAGCAGTACTTC. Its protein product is CASSARAVGDEQYF.